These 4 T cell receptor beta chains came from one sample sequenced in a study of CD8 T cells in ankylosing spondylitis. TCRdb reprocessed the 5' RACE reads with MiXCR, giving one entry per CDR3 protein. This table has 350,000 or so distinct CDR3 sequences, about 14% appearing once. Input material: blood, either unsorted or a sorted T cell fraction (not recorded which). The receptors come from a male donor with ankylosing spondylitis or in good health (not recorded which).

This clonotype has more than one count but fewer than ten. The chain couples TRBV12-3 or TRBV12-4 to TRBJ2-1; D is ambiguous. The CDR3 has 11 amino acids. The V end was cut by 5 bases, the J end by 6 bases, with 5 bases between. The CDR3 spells CASSGINEQFF. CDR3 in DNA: TGTGCCAGCAGTGGCATCAATGAGCAGTTCTTC.

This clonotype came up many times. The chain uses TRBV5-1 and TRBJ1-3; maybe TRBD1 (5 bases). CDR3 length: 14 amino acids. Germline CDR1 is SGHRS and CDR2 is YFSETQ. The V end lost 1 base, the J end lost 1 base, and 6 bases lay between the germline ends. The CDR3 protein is CASSLTGSGNTIYF. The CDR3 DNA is TGCGCCAGCAGCTTGACAGGATCTGGAAACACCATATATTTT.

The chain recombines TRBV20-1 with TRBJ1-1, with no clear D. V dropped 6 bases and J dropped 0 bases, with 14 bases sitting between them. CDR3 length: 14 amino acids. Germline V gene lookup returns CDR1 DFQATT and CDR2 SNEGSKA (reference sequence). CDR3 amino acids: CSALIGTMNTEAFF. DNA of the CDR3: TGCAGTGCCCTCATTGGAACTATGAACACTGAAGCTTTCTTT.

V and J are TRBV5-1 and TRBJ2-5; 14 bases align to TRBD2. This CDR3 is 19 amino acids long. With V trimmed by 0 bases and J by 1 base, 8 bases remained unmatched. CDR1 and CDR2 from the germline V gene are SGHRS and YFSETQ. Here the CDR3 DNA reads TGCGCCAGCAGCTTGGAACCGACGACTAGCGGGGGGGTCCAAGAGACCCAGTACTTC. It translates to CASSLEPTTSGGVQETQYF.